This paragraph reports one T cell receptor (beta chain). Its specificity is not known. CDR1 is LNHDA, CDR2 SQIVND, per germline (reference sequence). This CDR3 is built from 13 residues. The V end was cut by 7 bases, the J end by 10 bases, with 19 bases between. Data came from immunoSEQ multiplex PCR; TCRdb stores just in-frame clones and leaves some out. This table has 60,000 or so clones, roughly three quarters appearing once. This entry belongs to a study of T cell clones after liver transplantation. The overall study: Liver transplant recipients had immunosuppression withdrawal attempted within 2 years. TCRbeta sequencing after a pre-transplant mixed lymphocyte reaction identified graft-donor-reactive clones, later tracked in post-transplant blood. The study, taken as a whole, reports: These preliminary findings come from unstandardized post-transplant sampling times.

The input for sequencing was CD4+ T cells from blood, taken at the 22-month timepoint. The V and J genes are TRBV19 and TRBJ1-1; TRBD1 is a possible D gene (6 bases). The origin of this receptor is a human patient who received a liver transplant. A share of the T cells may be of graft donor origin. CDR3 sequence (DNA): TGTGCCAGTACCCCGGGACATGGCCTTGGAGCTTTCTTT. Translation gives CASTPGHGLGAFF.